Listed below are T cell receptor beta chains from one sample, sequenced in a study of shared clonotypes between healthy human individuals. TCRdb's copy holds only in-frame clones and misses some; the assay was immunoSEQ multiplex PCR. This sample carries approximately 2,000,000 clones, approximately 90% of them seen once, and the ten largest clones take around 0.35%. The sample taken for sequencing was naive CD4+ T cells from PBMCs. These receptors all stem from a man between 18 and 35 years old in good health. Some clones in this sample may be carry-over from other donors' samples. CDR3s include the opening cysteine and the closing phenylalanine or tryptophan. The D gene is left open where the match is weak.

V gene	D gene	J gene	CDR3 protein
TRBV28	TRBD1	TRBJ2-7	CASRAVYWTGSYEQYF
TRBV15	.	TRBJ2-7	CATSRDPPTAYSYEQYF
TRBV6-5	.	TRBJ1-1	CASSATSTEAFF
TRBV9	.	TRBJ1-4	CASSRGGEKLFF
TRBV19	.	TRBJ1-3	CASSRDVPPSSGNTIYF
TRBV27	.	TRBJ2-7	CASSAIRGAQYF
TRBV18	.	TRBJ2-3	CASSPTGGADTQYF
TRBV7-2	TRBD2	TRBJ2-5	CASSLLAGVQETQYF
TRBV7-3	.	TRBJ2-2	CASSLVGGELFF
TRBV7-3	TRBD1	TRBJ2-5	CASSPGGGTGAKTQYF
TRBV30	.	TRBJ1-2	CAWGPRGQTNYGYTF
TRBV30	.	TRBJ2-7	CAWSVRVRGYEQYF
TRBV11-3	.	TRBJ2-4	CASSSGAAPPIQYF
TRBV10-3	TRBD1	TRBJ1-1	CAISAGQGSTEAFF
TRBV6-4	.	TRBJ2-3	CASSDSSITDTQYF
TRBV7-2	TRBD2	TRBJ2-3	CASSPGTSGPGTQYF
TRBV5-1	.	TRBJ1-2	CASSLLAVNYGYTF
TRBV18	.	TRBJ2-1	CASSPGSRDEQFF
TRBV2	.	TRBJ1-3	CANTRGGLKDSGNTIYF
TRBV28	TRBD1	TRBJ2-1	CASNAGGTGNNEQFF
TRBV6-1	TRBD1	TRBJ2-7	CASTLGQPGYEQYF
TRBV5-1	.	TRBJ1-1	CASSSEGGAFF
TRBV15	.	TRBJ2-1	CATRTSRYNEQFF
TRBV7-9	.	TRBJ2-5	CASSLIGETQYF
TRBV5-1	.	TRBJ1-1	CASSFQAGTEAFF
TRBV5-1	TRBD2	TRBJ2-3	CASSKTGTSGSTDTQYF
TRBV28	.	TRBJ1-2	CASSSNHEGYGYTF
TRBV5-8	TRBD1	TRBJ1-5	CASSLWAGGDQPQHF
TRBV5-1	TRBD2	TRBJ2-3	CASSSGLAGRSSTDTQYF
TRBV5-4	.	TRBJ2-3	CASSLAIRGSDTQYF
TRBV9	.	TRBJ2-3	CASSATGNSGADTQYF